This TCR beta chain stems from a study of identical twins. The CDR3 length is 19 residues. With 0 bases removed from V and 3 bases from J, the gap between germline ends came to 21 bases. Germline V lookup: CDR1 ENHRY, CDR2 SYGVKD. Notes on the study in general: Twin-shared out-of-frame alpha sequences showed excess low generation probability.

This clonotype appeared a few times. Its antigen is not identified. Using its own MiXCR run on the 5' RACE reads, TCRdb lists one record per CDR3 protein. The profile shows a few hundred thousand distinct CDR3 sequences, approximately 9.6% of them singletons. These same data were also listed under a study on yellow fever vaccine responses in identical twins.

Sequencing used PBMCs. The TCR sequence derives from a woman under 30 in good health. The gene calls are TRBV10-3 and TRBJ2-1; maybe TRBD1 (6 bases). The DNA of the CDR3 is TGTGCCATCAGTGAGTCGAGTTTGTTTGTACAGGGAGTCTACAATGAGCAGTTCTTC. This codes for CAISESSLFVQGVYNEQFF.